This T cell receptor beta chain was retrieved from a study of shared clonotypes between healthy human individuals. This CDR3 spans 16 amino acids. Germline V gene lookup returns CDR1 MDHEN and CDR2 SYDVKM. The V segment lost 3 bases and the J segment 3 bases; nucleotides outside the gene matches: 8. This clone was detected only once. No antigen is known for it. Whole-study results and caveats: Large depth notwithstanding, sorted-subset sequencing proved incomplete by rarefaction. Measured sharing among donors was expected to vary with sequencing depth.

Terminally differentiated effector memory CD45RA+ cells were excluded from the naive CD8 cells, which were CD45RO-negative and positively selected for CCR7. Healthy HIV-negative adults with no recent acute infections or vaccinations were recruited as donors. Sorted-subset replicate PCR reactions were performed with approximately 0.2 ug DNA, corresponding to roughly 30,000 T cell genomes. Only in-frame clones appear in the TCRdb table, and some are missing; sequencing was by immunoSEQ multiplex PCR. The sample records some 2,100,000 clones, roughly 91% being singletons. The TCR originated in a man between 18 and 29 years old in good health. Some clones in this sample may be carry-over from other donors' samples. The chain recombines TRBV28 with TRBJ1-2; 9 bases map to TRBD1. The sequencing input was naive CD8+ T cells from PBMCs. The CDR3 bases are TGTGCCAGCAGTTTTCCTTACAGGGGGCAGGACTATGGCTACACCTTC. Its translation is CASSFPYRGQDYGYTF.